This TCR beta chain was captured by sequencing in a study of cytomegalovirus exposure and HLA in healthy donors. Findings and limits, study-wide: When a later analysis compared HLA-associated TCR beta chains with equally common others, the HLA-associated chains turned out to be more clonally expanded and to have lower generation probabilities.

Regarding this clone: Its antigen is unidentified.

The CDR3 is 15 amino acids. The germline V gene has CDR1 MNHEY and CDR2 SVGAGI. V lost 0 bases and J lost 3, with 11 bases in between. A multiplex PCR was run with 60 Vbeta primers and 13 Jbeta primers. Sequencing used immunoSEQ multiplex PCR; TCRdb keeps in-frame clones, though not all of them. This sample has 50,000 to 60,000 clones, with 65% to 85% found just once. The sequence was obtained from a man in his late teens or twenties in good health and CMV-seronegative. V and J are TRBV6-5 and TRBJ1-2; unclear D gene. The sample was PBMCs. The CDR3 DNA is TGTGCCAGCAGTTACTCAGCCGGTACAGACTATGGCTACACCTTC. This codes for CASSYSAGTDYGYTF.